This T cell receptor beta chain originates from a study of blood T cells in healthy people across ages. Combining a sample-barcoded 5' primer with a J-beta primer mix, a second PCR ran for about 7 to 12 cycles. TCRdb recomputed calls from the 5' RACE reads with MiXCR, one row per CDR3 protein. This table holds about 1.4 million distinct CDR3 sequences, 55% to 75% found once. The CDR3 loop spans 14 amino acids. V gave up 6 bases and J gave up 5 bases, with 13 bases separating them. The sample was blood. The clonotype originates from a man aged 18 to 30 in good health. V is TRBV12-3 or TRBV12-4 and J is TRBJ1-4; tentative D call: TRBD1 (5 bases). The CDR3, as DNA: TGTGCCAGCAGCCCGGGACTGTGGAATGAAAAACTGTTTTTT. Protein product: CASSPGLWNEKLFF.